The 18 T cell receptor beta chains below come from one sample, sequenced in a study of cytomegalovirus exposure and HLA in healthy donors. Primers for the PCR totalled 60 Vbeta and 13 Jbeta. The data were produced by immunoSEQ multiplex PCR, yet TCRdb's version contains in-frame clones alone and is incomplete. The table lists about 77,000 clones, about three quarters of them singletons, with less than 4.5% in the top ten. The source material was PBMCs. The receptors shown here come from a middle-aged man in good health and CMV-seronegative.

The V and J genes are TRBV7-9 and TRBJ2-7; 7 positions match TRBD2. The CDR3 is made up of 14 amino acids. V trimming: 10 bases; J trimming: 6 bases; junction bases outside the gene matches: 15. Per the germline V gene, CDR1 is SEHNR and CDR2 is FQNEAQ (reference sequence). The DNA for the CDR3 is TGTGCCACCCGGGAGGCGGGGACGTTCTCCGAGCAGTACTTC. Translated: CATREAGTFSEQYF. Full variable domain (missing parts from reference TRBV7-9 and TRBJ2-7): DTGVSQNPRHKITKRGQNVTFRCDPISEHNRLYWYRQTLGQGPEFLTYFQNEAQLEKSRLLSDRFSAERPKGSFSTLEIQRTEQGDSAMYLCATREAGTFSEQYFGPGTRLTVT.

The V call is TRBV27, the J call TRBJ1-2; D is possibly TRBD1 (5 bases). V lost 3 bases and J lost 4, with 12 bases in between. Germline V gene lookup returns CDR1 MNHEY and CDR2 SMNVEV (reference sequence). The CDR3 is 14 residues long. The CDR3 nucleotides are TGTGCCAGCAGTTTGGACACCCGTGGCTATGGCTACACCTTC. This sequence encodes CASSLDTRGYGYTF.

In the case of this clone: The junction shows a germline mismatch at one end, possibly a read error. The rearrangement links TRBV6-1 to TRBJ1-1; no definite D call. The CDR3 extends over 11 amino acids. CDR1 and CDR2 (germline): MNHNS, SASEGT. Written as DNA, the CDR3 is TGTGCCAGCAGTGGGCAAGGGAGCGGGTTTTTT. This gives the protein CASSGQGSGFF.

V gene TRBV20-1 combines with J gene TRBJ2-5, with unresolved D. V gave up 3 bases and J gave up 5 bases, with 7 bases separating them. The V gene's germline CDR1 is DFQATT and CDR2 SNEGSKA (reference sequence). This CDR3 has 11 amino acids. The CDR3 spells CSARTSETQYF. The CDR3 DNA reads TGCAGTGCTAGGACTTCGGAGACCCAGTACTTC.

The chain carries TRBV27 and TRBJ2-1; 7 bases align to TRBD2. J gave up 9 bases and V 0 bases, and 2 bases lay outside the gene matches. This CDR3 has 13 amino acids. Germline-derived CDR1 and CDR2 are MNHEY and SMNVEV (reference sequence). The CDR3 coding sequence is TGTGCCAGCAGTTTATCGACGGGGGGTGAGCAGTTCTTC. Protein sequence: CASSLSTGGEQFF.

The V and J genes are TRBV7-9 and TRBJ1-1; maybe TRBD1 (6 bases). The V end lost 3 bases, the J end lost 0 bases, and 11 bases lay between the germline ends. The CDR3 sequence is 15 residues long. Germline V gene lookup returns CDR1 SEHNR and CDR2 FQNEAQ (reference sequence). CDR3 nucleotide sequence: TGTGCCAGCAGCTTCACAGGGAGGGTGAACACTGAAGCTTTCTTT. Encoded protein: CASSFTGRVNTEAFF.

The chain is built from TRBV7-2 and TRBJ2-1; 9 nucleotides agree with TRBD2. This CDR3 region has 15 residues. V trimming: 0 bases; J trimming: 3 bases; junction bases outside the gene matches: 0. Germline values: CDR1 SGHTA, CDR2 FQGNSA. The CDR3 reads CASSLAAGGYNEQFF. The CDR3, as DNA: TGTGCCAGCAGCTTAGCAGCGGGAGGCTACAATGAGCAGTTCTTC.

V gene TRBV13 combines with J gene TRBJ1-2, with TRBD1 identical over 8 bases. This CDR3 spans 14 amino acids. The V gene's germline CDR1 is PRHDT and CDR2 FYEKMQ (reference sequence). With 1 base clipped from V and 7 bases from J, the junction kept 5 bases outside the gene matches. CDR3 coding DNA: TGTGCCAGCAGCTTAGACAGGGGGTTCTCTGGCTACACCTTC. As protein: CASSLDRGFSGYTF.

This clone was counted a single time. This same CDR3 is encoded by further DNA sequences in the sample. The gene calls are TRBV29-1 and TRBJ2-7; 11 nucleotides agree with TRBD1. This CDR3 is built from 14 residues. Germline values: CDR1 SQVTM, CDR2 ANQGSEA. With V trimmed by 1 base and J by 1 base, 0 bases remained unmatched. The CDR3 is CSVEGDRGSYEQYF. DNA for the CDR3: TGCAGCGTTGAAGGGGACAGGGGGTCCTACGAGCAGTACTTC.

With respect to this clone: One end of the junction does not line up with germline, which may come from a read error. This sequence joins TRBV7-2 and TRBJ2-6; a possible D gene is TRBD2 (6 bases). The CDR3 is 18 amino acids. Germline V gives CDR1 SGHTA, CDR2 FQGNSA. The CDR3 sequence is CASSLASGGREGANVLTF. CDR3 bases: TGTGCCAGCAGCCTAGCGTCCGGAGGAAGAGAAGGGGCCAACGTCCTGACTTTC.

The rearrangement links TRBV29-1 to TRBJ1-2; D gene ambiguous. From germline, CDR1 is SQVTM and CDR2 ANQGSEA. Trimming took 2 bases from V and 8 from J, leaving 9 bases between them. The CDR3 has 11 amino acids. The CDR3: CSVESVTGYTF. As DNA, the CDR3 is TGCAGCGTTGAATCCGTGACAGGCTACACCTTC.

This clone has only a few counts. This rearrangement joins TRBV28 to TRBJ1-5; D ambiguous. This CDR3 comprises 15 residues. Trimming pared 4 bases from V and 0 bases from J, leaving 10 bases between. Germline assignment: CDR1 MDHEN and CDR2 SYDVKM. The CDR3 here is CASSSNTYSNQPQHF. For the CDR3, the DNA is TGTGCCAGCAGTTCCAATACATATAGCAATCAGCCCCAGCATTTT.

V gene TRBV19 combines with J gene TRBJ1-2; TRBD1 might be the D (5 bases). The CDR3 has 17 residues. V lost 0 bases and J 7 bases, leaving 21 bases between the germline ends. Germline V gene lookup returns CDR1 LNHDA and CDR2 SQIVND (reference sequence). The CDR3 coding sequence is TGTGCCAGTAGTATAGATCTTTTGGTTGCGGCAGGGCCTGGCTACACCTTC. Translated, it gives CASSIDLLVAAGPGYTF.

This clone has a handful of counts. The rearrangement links TRBV27 to TRBJ1-1, with D hard to call. CDR1 and CDR2 (germline): MNHEY, SMNVEV (reference sequence). V lost 6 bases, J lost 1 base, and 15 bases lay in between. The CDR3 contains 15 residues. The CDR3 nucleotides are TGTGCCAGCAGCAACTGGGCGGGCGCGAACACTGAAGCTTTCTTT. As protein: CASSNWAGANTEAFF.

The rearrangement links TRBV19 to TRBJ2-3; 12 bases fit TRBD1. J was trimmed by 6 bases and V by 4 bases; bases with no gene match: 11. CDR3 length equals 17 residues. Germline V gene sequence: CDR1 LNHDA, CDR2 SQIVND (reference sequence). CDR3 loop: CASSTKGQGATGDTQYF. For the CDR3, the DNA is TGTGCCAGTAGTACTAAGGGACAGGGGGCAACTGGGGATACGCAGTATTTT.

The chain carries TRBV19 and TRBJ2-1; possible D gene TRBD2, 6 bases. The germline V and J ends were trimmed by 9 bases and 6 bases, with 18 bases remaining between them. The CDR3 is 14 amino acids. Germline V gene lookup returns CDR1 LNHDA and CDR2 SQIVND (reference sequence). CDR3 coding DNA: TGTGCCAGCCTAGCTAGCGAGATTACCAATGAGCAGTTCTTC. Protein: CASLASEITNEQFF.

The V gene is TRBV25-1, the J gene TRBJ1-4; the match to TRBD1 covers 10 bases. The CDR3 spans 13 residues. Germline loops: CDR1 MGHDK, CDR2 SYGVNS. V lost 8 bases and J lost 8; bases outside the gene matches: 5. CDR3 DNA: TGTGCCAGCCGACAGGGGGCAGGGGAAAAACTGTTTTTT. It translates to CASRQGAGEKLFF.

V usage is TRBV5-1 and J usage is TRBJ2-5; maybe TRBD1 (6 bases). The CDR3 is 15 residues long. Germline V gives CDR1 SGHRS, CDR2 YFSETQ. V lost 0 bases to trimming and J lost 3 bases, with 12 bases between them. The CDR3 DNA reads TGCGCCAGCAGCTTGGGGCAGGGGCGGGAAGAGACCCAGTACTTC. It translates to CASSLGQGREETQYF. Full variable domain (remainder filled in from reference TRBV5-1 and TRBJ2-5): KAGVTQTPRYLIKTRGQQVTLSCSPISGHRSVSWYQQTPGQGLQFLFEYFSETQRNKGNFPGRFSGRQFSNSRSEMNVSTLELGDSALYLCASSLGQGREETQYFGPGTRLLVL.